The clone carrying this T cell receptor beta chain was seen more than once but under ten times. The antigen is undetermined. Germline V gene lookup returns CDR1 SGHRS and CDR2 YFSETQ. CDR3 size: 14 residues. V was trimmed by 5 bases and J by 4 bases, leaving 15 bases between them. These data are taken from a study of cytomegalovirus exposure and HLA in healthy donors. General study findings and limits: Under in vitro conditions, a few CMV-associated chains were confirmed as specific for CMV antigens.

Amplification used 60 Vbeta primers and 13 Jbeta primers. Here immunoSEQ multiplex PCR was the method, and the copy in TCRdb shows in-frame clones only, minus some. This sample has 150,000 to 200,000 clones, with about 80% found just once. V and J are TRBV5-1 and TRBJ1-1; D is perhaps TRBD1 (5 bases). This clonotype was sampled from a woman aged 40 to 55 in good health and CMV-seronegative. Sequenced material: PBMCs. CDR3 sequence reads: CASRYTAGSTEAFF. CDR3 nucleotide sequence: TGCGCCAGCAGATACACAGCAGGGTCCACTGAAGCTTTCTTT.